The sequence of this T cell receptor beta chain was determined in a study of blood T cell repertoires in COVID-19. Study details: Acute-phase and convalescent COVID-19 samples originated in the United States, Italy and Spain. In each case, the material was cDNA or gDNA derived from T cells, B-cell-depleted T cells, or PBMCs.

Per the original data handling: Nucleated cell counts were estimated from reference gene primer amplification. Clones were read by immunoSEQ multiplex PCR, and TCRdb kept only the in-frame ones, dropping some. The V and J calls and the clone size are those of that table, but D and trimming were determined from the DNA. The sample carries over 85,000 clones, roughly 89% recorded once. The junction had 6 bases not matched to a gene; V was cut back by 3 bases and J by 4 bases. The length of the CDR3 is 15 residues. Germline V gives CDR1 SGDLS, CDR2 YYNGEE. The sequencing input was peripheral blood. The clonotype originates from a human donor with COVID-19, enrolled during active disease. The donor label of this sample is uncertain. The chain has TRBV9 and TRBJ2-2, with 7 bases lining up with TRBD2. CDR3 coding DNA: TGTGCCAGCAGCGGAACAGCGGGGTCCACCGGGGAGCTGTTTTTT. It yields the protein CASSGTAGSTGELFF.